This TCR beta chain appears in the sequencing data of a study of cytomegalovirus exposure and HLA in healthy donors. Donors likely had unrecorded immune exposures despite being nominally healthy when sampled. Notes on the study in general: Follow-up analysis later connected one missense variant in DCLRE1C with trimming of TCR beta V- and J-genes. Per published accounts, TCR beta sequences correctly predicted the HLA-A and HLA-B alleles of most subjects.

On this clone: Its antigen is as yet unknown.

Germline V gives CDR1 SGHTA, CDR2 FQGNSA. J lost 5 bases, V lost 0 bases, and 10 bases had no gene match. The CDR3 extends over 17 amino acids. The study ran its PCR with 60 Vbeta and 13 Jbeta primers. Per the study methods: There were around 80 million unique TCR beta chains by a later count, and about 12 million of them were shared. Measured with immunoSEQ multiplex PCR; TCRdb has only the in-frame clones, and not every one. The V and J calls and clone size are taken from that table; D and trimming were inferred from the DNA. The data contain 150,000 to 200,000 clones, 75% to 85% of them singletons.

The chain combines TRBV7-2 with TRBJ2-1; 7 nucleotides match TRBD2. This clonotype was obtained from a woman aged 30 to 39 in good health and CMV-seropositive. The sequenced sample consisted of PBMCs. This CDR3 is CASSLAAAGAGNNEQFF. In DNA form, the CDR3 reads TGTGCCAGCAGCTTAGCTGCTGCGGGAGCGGGGAACAATGAGCAGTTCTTC. The full variable domain, with the rest looked up from reference TRBV7-2 and TRBJ2-1, is GAGVSQSPSNKVTEKGKDVELRCDPISGHTALYWYRQSLGQGLEFLIYFQGNSAPDKSGLPSDRFSAERTGGSVSTLTIQRTQQEDSAVYLCASSLAAAGAGNNEQFFGPGTRLTVL.